This T cell receptor beta chain was identified during a study of CD4 T cells in relation to SARS-CoV-2 and coronaviruses. Study at large: The negative reference was HIV-1 Nef peptide pool or peptide-free culture.

Sequencing used immunoSEQ multiplex PCR; TCRdb keeps in-frame clones, though not all of them. Of more than 15,000 clones listed, around 80% were seen once; the top ten hold roughly 20%. Unexposed donor CD4+ T cells date from 2011-2018, before the COVID-19 pandemic. The cells were cultured for 9 to 11 days before CD4+ T cells were isolated. Testing used SARS-CoV-2 S/N and four cold-coronavirus spikes on unexposed-donor CD4+ T cells, cells permitting. With regard to this clone: The antigen is undetermined.

This TCR came from a human donor in good health. The sequencing input was CD4+ T cells from PBMCs, cultured in vitro.

The CDR3 DNA is TGTGCCAGCAGCTTTGCCCGGACAGGGGGTAATTCACCCCTCCACTTT. Residues: CASSFARTGGNSPLHF. The V call is TRBV13, the J call TRBJ1-6, with TRBD1 matching over 10 bases. CDR1 and CDR2 (germline): PRHDT, FYEKMQ (reference sequence). V gave up 3 bases and J gave up 6 bases; unmatched junction bases: 5. The CDR3 is made up of 16 amino acids.